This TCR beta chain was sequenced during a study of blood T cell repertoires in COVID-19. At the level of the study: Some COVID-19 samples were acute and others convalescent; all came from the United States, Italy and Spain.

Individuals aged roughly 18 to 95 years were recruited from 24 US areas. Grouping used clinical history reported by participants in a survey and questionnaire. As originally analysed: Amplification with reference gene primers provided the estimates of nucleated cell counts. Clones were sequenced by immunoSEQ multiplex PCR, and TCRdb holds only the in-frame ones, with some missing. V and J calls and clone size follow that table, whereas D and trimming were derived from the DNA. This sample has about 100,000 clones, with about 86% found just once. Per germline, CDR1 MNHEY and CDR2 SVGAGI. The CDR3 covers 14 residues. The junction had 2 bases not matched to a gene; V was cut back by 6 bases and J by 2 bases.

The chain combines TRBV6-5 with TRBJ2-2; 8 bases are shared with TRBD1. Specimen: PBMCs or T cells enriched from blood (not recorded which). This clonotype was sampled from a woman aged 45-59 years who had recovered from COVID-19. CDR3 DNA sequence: TGTGCCAGCAGAGGGACAGGCAACACCGGGGAGCTGTTTTTT. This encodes CASRGTGNTGELFF.